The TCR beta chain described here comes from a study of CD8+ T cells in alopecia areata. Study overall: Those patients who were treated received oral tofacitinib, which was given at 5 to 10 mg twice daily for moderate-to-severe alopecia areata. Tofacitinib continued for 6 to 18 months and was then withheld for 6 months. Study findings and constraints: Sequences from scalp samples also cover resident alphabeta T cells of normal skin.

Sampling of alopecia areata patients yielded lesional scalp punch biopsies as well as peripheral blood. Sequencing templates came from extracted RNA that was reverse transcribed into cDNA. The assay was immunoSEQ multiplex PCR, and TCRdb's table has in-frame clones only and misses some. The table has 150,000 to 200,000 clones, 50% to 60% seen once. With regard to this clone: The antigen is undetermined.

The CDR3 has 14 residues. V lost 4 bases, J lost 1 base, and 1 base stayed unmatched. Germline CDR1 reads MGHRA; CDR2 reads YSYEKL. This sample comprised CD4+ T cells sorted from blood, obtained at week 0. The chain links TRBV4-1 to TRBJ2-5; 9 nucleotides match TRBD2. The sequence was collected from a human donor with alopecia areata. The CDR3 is CASSLGLAQETQYF. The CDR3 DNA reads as TGCGCCAGCAGCCTGGGACTAGCCCAAGAGACCCAGTACTTC.